This T cell receptor (beta chain) came from a study of lymphopenia after photon versus proton radiotherapy. CDR1 SGHRS and CDR2 YFSETQ come from the germline V gene. Trimming removed 0 bases at V and 1 base at J, with 11 bases between. The CDR3 runs to 15 residues. Repertoires were generated with immunoSEQ multiplex PCR, while TCRdb's copy carries only in-frame clones and drops some. The sample yields approximately 70,000 clones, about 90% seen once. The input for sequencing was peripheral blood, taken from a patient treated with proton-based radiotherapy. This receptor was identified in an elderly man with esophageal cancer. J is TRBJ2-7 and V is TRBV5-1, with D perhaps being TRBD1 or TRBD2 (5 bases each). Here the CDR3 reads CASSLALGESYEQYF. The CDR3 DNA reads as TGCGCCAGCAGCTTGGCCTTGGGGGAGTCCTACGAGCAGTACTTC.